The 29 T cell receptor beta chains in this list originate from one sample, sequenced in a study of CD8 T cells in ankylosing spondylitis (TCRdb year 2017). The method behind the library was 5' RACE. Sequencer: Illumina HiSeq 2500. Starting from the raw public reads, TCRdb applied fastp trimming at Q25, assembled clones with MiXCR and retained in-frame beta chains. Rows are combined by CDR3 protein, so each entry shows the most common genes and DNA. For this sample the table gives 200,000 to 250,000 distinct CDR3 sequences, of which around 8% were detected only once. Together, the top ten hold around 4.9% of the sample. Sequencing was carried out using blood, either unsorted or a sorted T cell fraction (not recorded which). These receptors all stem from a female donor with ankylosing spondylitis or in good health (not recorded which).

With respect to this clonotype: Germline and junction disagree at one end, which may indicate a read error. CDR3 nucleotides: TGTGCCAGCAGCGCTCCAGGGGGGATAAACACCGGGGTGCTGTTTTTT. Protein product: CASSAPGGINTGVLFF. J is TRBJ2-2 and V is TRBV7-8, with a possible D match to TRBD1 (7 bases). There are 16 residues in the CDR3. Germline lookup yields CDR1 SGHVS and CDR2 FQNEAQ.

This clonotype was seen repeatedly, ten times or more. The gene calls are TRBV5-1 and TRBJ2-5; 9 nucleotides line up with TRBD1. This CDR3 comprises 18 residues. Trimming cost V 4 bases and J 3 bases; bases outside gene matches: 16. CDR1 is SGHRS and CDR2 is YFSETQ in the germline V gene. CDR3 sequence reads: CASSLDRGWQAGKETQYF. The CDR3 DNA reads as TGCGCCAGCAGCCTGGACAGGGGATGGCAGGCTGGAAAAGAGACCCAGTACTTC. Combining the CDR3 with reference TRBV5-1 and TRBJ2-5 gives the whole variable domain KAGVTQTPRYLIKTRGQQVTLSCSPISGHRSVSWYQQTPGQGLQFLFEYFSETQRNKGNFPGRFSGRQFSNSRSEMNVSTLELGDSALYLCASSLDRGWQAGKETQYFGPGTRLLVL.

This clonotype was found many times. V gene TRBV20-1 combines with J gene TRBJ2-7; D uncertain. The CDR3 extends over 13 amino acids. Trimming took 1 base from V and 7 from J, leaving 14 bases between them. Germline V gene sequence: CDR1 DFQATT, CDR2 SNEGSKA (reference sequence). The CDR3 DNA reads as TGCAGTGCTAGAGGACCTCTTGTGGGGGAGCAGTACTTC. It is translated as CSARGPLVGEQYF.

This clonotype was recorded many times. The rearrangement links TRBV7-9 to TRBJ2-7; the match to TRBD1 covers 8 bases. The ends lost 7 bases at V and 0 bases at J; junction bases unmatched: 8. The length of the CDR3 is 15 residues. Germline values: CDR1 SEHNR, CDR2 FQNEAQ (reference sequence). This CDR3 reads CASTNSDRASYEQYF. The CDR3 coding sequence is TGTGCCAGCACCAACTCGGACAGGGCCTCCTACGAGCAGTACTTC.

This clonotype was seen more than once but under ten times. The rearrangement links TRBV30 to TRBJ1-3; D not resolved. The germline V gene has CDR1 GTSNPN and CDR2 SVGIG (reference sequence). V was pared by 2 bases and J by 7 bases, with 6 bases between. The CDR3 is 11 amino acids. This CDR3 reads CAWSPGNTIYF. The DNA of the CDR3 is TGTGCCTGGAGTCCCGGGAACACCATATATTTT.

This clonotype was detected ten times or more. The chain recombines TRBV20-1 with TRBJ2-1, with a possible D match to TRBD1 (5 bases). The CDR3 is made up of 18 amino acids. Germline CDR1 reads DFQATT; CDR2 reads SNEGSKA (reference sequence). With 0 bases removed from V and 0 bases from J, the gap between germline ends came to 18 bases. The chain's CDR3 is CSARDRALVHGSYNEQFF. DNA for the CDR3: TGCAGTGCTAGAGACAGGGCCTTAGTACACGGCTCCTACAATGAGCAGTTCTTC.

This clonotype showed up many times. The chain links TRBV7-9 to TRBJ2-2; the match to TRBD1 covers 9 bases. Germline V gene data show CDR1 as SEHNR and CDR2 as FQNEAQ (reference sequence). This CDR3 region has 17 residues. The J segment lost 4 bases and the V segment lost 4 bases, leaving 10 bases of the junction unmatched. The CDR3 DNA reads TGTGCCAGCAGCTCTCTCTTAGGGACAGGGACCACCGGGGAGCTGTTTTTT. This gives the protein CASSSLLGTGTTGELFF.

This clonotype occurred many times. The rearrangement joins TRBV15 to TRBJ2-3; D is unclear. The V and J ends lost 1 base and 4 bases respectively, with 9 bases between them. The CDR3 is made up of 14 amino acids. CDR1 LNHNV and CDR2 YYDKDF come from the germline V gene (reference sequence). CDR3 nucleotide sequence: TGTGCCACCAGCAGAGTGCGGTTCTCAGATACGCAGTATTTT. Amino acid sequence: CATSRVRFSDTQYF. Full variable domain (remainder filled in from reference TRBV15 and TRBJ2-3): DAMVIQNPRYQVTQFGKPVTLSCSQTLNHNVMYWYQQKSSQAPKLLFHYYDKDFNNEADTPDNFQSRRPNTSFCFLDIRSPGLGDTAMYLCATSRVRFSDTQYFGPGTRLTVL.

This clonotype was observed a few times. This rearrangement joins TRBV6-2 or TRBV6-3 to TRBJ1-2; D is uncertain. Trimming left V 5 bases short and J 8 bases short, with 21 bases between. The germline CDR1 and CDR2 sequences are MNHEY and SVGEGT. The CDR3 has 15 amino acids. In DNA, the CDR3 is TGTGCCAGCAGTCACGGGCCTCGCATTCGTATCGGCTACACCTTC. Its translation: CASSHGPRIRIGYTF.

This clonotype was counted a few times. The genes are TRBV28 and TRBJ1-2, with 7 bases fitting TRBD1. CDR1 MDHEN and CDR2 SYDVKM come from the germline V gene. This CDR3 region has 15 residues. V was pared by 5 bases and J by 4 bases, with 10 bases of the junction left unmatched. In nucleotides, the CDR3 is TGTGCCAGCAGTCCGTCAGGGGGGCGCCCCTATGGCTACACCTTC. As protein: CASSPSGGRPYGYTF.

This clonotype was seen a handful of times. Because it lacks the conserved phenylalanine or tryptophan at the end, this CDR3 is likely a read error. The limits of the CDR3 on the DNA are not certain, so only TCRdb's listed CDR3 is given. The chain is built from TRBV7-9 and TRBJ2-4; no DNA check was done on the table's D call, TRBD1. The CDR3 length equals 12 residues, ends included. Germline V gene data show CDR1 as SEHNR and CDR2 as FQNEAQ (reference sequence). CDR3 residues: CASSHGTGNLFY.

CDR3 nucleotide sequence: TGTGCCAGCAGCCCTCGATGGGGGGGCCGATATGAGACCCAGTACTTC. Protein sequence: CASSPRWGGRYETQYF. The chain uses TRBV7-9 and TRBJ2-5, with D maybe TRBD2 (7 bases). CDR3 length: 16 amino acids. The germline V gene encodes CDR1 SEHNR and CDR2 FQNEAQ (reference sequence). Trimming shortened V by 5 bases and J by 5 bases, and 21 bases separated the two germline ends.

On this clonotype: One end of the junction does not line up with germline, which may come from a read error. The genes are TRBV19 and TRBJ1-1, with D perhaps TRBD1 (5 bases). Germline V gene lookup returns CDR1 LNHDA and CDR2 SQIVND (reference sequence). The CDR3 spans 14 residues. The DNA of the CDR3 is TGTGCCAGTAGTTTAGAAGGGGCGTACACTGAAGCTTTCTTT. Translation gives CASSLEGAYTEAFF.

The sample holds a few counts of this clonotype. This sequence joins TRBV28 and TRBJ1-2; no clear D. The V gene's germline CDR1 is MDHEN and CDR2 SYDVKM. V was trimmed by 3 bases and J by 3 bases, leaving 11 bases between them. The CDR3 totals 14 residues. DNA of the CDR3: TGTGCCAGCAGTTTTGGCTCGGCGTACTATGGCTACACCTTC. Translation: CASSFGSAYYGYTF.

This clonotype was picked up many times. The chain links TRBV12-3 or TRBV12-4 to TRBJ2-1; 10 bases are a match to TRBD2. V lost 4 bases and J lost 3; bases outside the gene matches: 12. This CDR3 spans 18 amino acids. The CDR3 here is CASSSGTVVAGGYNEQFF. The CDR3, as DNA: TGTGCCAGCAGTTCCGGGACAGTGGTAGCGGGAGGCTACAATGAGCAGTTCTTC.

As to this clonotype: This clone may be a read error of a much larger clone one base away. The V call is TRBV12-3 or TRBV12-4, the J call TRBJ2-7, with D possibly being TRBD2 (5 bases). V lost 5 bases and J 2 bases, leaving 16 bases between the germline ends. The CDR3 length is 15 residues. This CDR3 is CASSLSVHKTYEQYF. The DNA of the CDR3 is TGTGCCAGCAGTCTTAGCGTGCACAAAACCTACGAGCAGTACTTC.

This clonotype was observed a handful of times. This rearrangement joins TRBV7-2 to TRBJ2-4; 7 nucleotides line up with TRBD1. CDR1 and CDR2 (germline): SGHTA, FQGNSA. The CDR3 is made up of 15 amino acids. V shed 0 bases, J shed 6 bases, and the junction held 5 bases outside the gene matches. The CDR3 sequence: CASSLALGGGNIQYF. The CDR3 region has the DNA TGTGCCAGCAGCTTAGCGCTAGGGGGCGGAAACATTCAGTACTTC.

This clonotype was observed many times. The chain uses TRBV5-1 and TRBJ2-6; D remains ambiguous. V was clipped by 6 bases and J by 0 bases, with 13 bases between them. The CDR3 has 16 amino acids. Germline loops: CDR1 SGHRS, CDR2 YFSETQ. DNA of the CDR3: TGCGCCAGCACCCAGACGGTCAACTCTGGGGCCAACGTCCTGACTTTC. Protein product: CASTQTVNSGANVLTF.

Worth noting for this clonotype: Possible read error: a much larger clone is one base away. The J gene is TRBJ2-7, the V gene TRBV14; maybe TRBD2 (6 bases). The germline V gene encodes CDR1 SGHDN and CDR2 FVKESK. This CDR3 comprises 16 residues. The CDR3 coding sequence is TGTGCCGGCAGCCCCAGGAGGGAGCTCCACTCCTACGAGCAGTACTTC. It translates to CAGSPRRELHSYEQYF.

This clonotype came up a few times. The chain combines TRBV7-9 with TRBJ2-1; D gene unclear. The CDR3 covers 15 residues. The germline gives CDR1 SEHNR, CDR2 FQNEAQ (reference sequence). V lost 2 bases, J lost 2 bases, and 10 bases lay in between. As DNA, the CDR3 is TGTGCCAGCAGCTTACCGAGCGTACCCTACAATGAGCAGTTCTTC. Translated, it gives CASSLPSVPYNEQFF.

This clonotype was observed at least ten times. CDR3 sequence (DNA): TGCAGCGTTGAGGTTCGTCTGGCCGGCGAGCAGTACTTC. Encoded protein: CSVEVRLAGEQYF. The chain uses TRBV29-1 and TRBJ2-7; D gene uncertain. CDR1 and CDR2 (germline): SQVTM, ANQGSEA. Trimming cost V 3 bases and J 6 bases, with 15 bases left between them. The CDR3 extends over 13 amino acids.

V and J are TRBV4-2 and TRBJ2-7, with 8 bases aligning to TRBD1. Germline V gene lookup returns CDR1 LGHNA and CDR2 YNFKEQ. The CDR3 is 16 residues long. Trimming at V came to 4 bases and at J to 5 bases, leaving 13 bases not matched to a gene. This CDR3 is CASSLSGQERSNEQYF. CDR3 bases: TGTGCCAGCAGCCTCTCGGGACAGGAGAGGTCCAACGAGCAGTACTTC.

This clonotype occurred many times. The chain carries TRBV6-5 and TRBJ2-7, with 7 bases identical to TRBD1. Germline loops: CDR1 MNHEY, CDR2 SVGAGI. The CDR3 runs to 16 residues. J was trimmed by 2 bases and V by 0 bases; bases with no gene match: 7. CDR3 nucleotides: TGTGCCAGCAGTTACTCGAAAGCAGGACAGGCCTACGAGCAGTACTTC. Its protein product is CASSYSKAGQAYEQYF.

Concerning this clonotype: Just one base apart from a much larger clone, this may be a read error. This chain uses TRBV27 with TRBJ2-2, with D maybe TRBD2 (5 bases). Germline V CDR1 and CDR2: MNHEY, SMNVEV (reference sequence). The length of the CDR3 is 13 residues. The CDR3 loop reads CPSSPSGRWELFF. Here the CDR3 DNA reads TGTCCCAGCAGCCCCTCGGGAAGGTGGGAGCTGTTTTTT.

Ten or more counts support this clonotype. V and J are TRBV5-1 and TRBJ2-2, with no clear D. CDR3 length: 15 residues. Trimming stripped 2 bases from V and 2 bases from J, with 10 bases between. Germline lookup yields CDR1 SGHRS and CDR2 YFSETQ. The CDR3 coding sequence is TGCGCCAGCAGCTTAAAAGACACCAACACCGGGGAGCTGTTTTTT. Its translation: CASSLKDTNTGELFF.

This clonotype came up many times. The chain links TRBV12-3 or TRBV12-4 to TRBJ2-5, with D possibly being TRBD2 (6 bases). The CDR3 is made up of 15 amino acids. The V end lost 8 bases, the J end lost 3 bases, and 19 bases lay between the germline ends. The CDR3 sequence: CASRRGGDSKETQYF. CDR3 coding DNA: TGTGCCAGCCGTAGGGGCGGGGACTCAAAAGAGACCCAGTACTTC.

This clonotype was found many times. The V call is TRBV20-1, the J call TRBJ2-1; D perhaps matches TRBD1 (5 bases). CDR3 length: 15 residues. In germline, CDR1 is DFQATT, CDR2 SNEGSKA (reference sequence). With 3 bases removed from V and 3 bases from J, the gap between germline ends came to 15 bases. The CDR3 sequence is CSASVGQGYYNEQFF. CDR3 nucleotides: TGCAGTGCTAGCGTCGGGCAGGGCTACTACAATGAGCAGTTCTTC.

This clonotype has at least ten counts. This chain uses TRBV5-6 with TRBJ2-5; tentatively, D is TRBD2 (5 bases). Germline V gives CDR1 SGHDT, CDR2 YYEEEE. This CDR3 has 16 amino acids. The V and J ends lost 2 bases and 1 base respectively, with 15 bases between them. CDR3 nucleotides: TGTGCCAGCAGCTTTGGTCGAGGGCATTTCCAAGAGACCCAGTACTTC. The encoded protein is CASSFGRGHFQETQYF.

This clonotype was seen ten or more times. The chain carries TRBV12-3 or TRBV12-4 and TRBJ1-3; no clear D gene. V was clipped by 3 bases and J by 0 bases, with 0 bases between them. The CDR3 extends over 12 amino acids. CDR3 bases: TGTGCCAGCAGTTTCTCTGGAAACACCATATATTTT. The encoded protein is CASSFSGNTIYF.